Shown below are 17 T cell receptor beta chains from a single sample sequenced in a study of CD4+ T cells in melanoma. Profiling relied on immunoSEQ multiplex PCR, and the TCRdb table lists in-frame clones only, not all of them. This sample has about 110,000 clones, with about 90% found just once. Sequences were obtained from peripheral blood. Receptors were obtained from a human donor with melanoma.

V usage is TRBV7-6 and J usage is TRBJ2-3, with 11 positions matching TRBD2. The germline CDR1 and CDR2 sequences are SGHVS and FNYEAQ. V was pared by 3 bases and J by 3 bases, with 5 bases of the junction left unmatched. The CDR3 runs 16 residues. The CDR3: CASSFLAGGLTDTQYF. Here the CDR3 DNA reads TGTGCCAGCAGCTTCTTAGCGGGGGGGCTGACAGATACGCAGTATTTT.

The V and J genes are TRBV7-2 and TRBJ1-2; the D is unclear. V shed 1 base and J shed 0 bases, with 12 bases lying between them. Germline CDR1 and CDR2: SGHTA and FQGNSA. This CDR3 is built from 16 residues. The CDR3 here is CASSLGIVRTNYGYTF. The CDR3 coding sequence is TGTGCCAGCAGCTTAGGGATAGTCAGAACTAACTATGGCTACACCTTC.

V gene TRBV9 combines with J gene TRBJ2-1; either TRBD1 or TRBD2 may supply D (6 bases each). The CDR3 length is 15 residues. Germline loops: CDR1 SGDLS, CDR2 YYNGEE. V dropped 3 bases and J dropped 0 bases, with 10 bases sitting between them. The CDR3 DNA follows: TGTGCCAGCAGCGGGAGGGGGGTCTCCTACAATGAGCAGTTCTTC. This encodes CASSGRGVSYNEQFF.

The gene calls are TRBV4-1 and TRBJ1-6; D is ambiguous. Germline CDR1 MGHRA, CDR2 YSYEKL. This CDR3 contains 14 residues. V was shortened by 0 bases and J by 6 bases, with 6 bases between the two germline ends. The CDR3, as DNA: TGCGCCAGCAGCCAAGATGGAGGTAATTCACCCCTCCACTTT. Its protein product is CASSQDGGNSPLHF.

The chain has TRBV25-1 and TRBJ2-7, with TRBD2 matching 7 bases. CDR3 size: 12 residues. V was clipped by 8 bases and J by 2 bases; unmatched bases: 3. Germline CDR1 MGHDK, CDR2 SYGVNS. The CDR3 bases are TGTGCCAGCGCTGGGACTACCTACGAGCAGTACTTC. It is translated as CASAGTTYEQYF.

The chain uses TRBV6-6 and TRBJ2-3, with D uncertain. CDR1 MNHNY and CDR2 SVGAGI come from the germline V gene (reference sequence). Trimming took off 7 bases at V and 2 bases at J, with 13 bases between the two ends. This CDR3 has 14 amino acids. CDR3: CASTSKGPTDTQYF. The CDR3 DNA follows: TGTGCCAGCACCAGCAAAGGGCCCACAGATACGCAGTATTTT.

This CDR3 is CASSQDAGSVYYSNQPQHF. CDR3 nucleotides: TGCGCCAGCAGCCAAGATGCAGGGTCAGTATACTATAGCAATCAGCCCCAGCATTTT. V and J are TRBV4-3 and TRBJ1-5, with D maybe TRBD1 (5 bases). The V end lost 0 bases, the J end lost 0 bases, and 18 bases lay between the germline ends. Germline assignment: CDR1 LGHNA and CDR2 YSLEER. The CDR3 has 19 amino acids.

The chain combines TRBV5-1 with TRBJ1-2; TRBD1 agrees at 7 bases. J was trimmed by 2 bases and V by 4 bases; bases with no gene match: 11. CDR1 and CDR2 (germline): SGHRS, YFSETQ. The CDR3 spans 16 residues. The CDR3 loop is CASSNGIRDSNYGYTF. CDR3 sequence (DNA): TGCGCCAGCAGCAACGGAATAAGGGACAGCAACTATGGCTACACCTTC. Together with reference TRBV5-1 and TRBJ1-2, the CDR3 gives the full variable domain: KAGVTQTPRYLIKTRGQQVTLSCSPISGHRSVSWYQQTPGQGLQFLFEYFSETQRNKGNFPGRFSGRQFSNSRSEMNVSTLELGDSALYLCASSNGIRDSNYGYTFGSGTRLTVV.

CDR3 sequence (DNA): TGTGCCAGCAGCTTCACCGGACTAGCTTCATACAATGAGCAGTTCTTC. This codes for CASSFTGLASYNEQFF. The chain uses TRBV11-2 and TRBJ2-1; 8 bases line up with TRBD2. The CDR3 spans 16 residues. Looked up from germline, CDR1 is SGHAT and CDR2 is FQNNGV. V was pared by 3 bases and J by 4 bases, with 8 bases of the junction left unmatched.

This clone was counted only a few times. The chain combines TRBV6-5 with TRBJ1-5; TRBD1 is a possible D gene (5 bases). Deletions cut 5 bases from V and 5 bases from J, with 10 bases between. Per the germline V gene, CDR1 is MNHEY and CDR2 is SVGAGI. This CDR3 has 13 residues. In nucleotides, the CDR3 is TGTGCCAGCAGTCTAGGGGCTCATCAGCCCCAGCATTTT. Its translation: CASSLGAHQPQHF.

The chain carries TRBV28 and TRBJ2-3; D ambiguous. This CDR3 contains 14 residues. CDR1 is MDHEN, CDR2 SYDVKM, per germline. Trimming left V 3 bases short and J 1 base short, with 8 bases between. This chain's CDR3 is CASSFLAGTDTQYF. The CDR3 DNA reads as TGTGCCAGCAGTTTCTTGGCGGGCACAGATACGCAGTATTTT. Full variable domain (remainder filled in from reference TRBV28 and TRBJ2-3): DVKVTQSSRYLVKRTGEKVFLECVQDMDHENMFWYRQDPGLGLRLIYFSYDVKMKEKGDIPEGYSVSREKKERFSLILESASTNQTSMYLCASSFLAGTDTQYFGPGTRLTVL.

This clone has just one count. The gene calls are TRBV6-6 and TRBJ1-3; tentative D call: TRBD1 (6 bases). Deletions cut 2 bases from V and 2 bases from J, with 10 bases between. Germline V gene sequence: CDR1 MNHNY, CDR2 SVGAGI (reference sequence). The CDR3 is made up of 15 amino acids. The CDR3, as DNA: TGTGCCAGCAGTTACGTGGGGGCGGCTGGAAACACCATATATTTT. Translating it yields CASSYVGAAGNTIYF.

J is TRBJ2-1 and V is TRBV2; TRBD1 is a possible D gene (6 bases). This CDR3 region has 15 residues. V was cut by 6 bases and J by 3 bases, with 15 bases left in between. Germline loops: CDR1 SNHLY, CDR2 FYNNEI. The CDR3 region is CASRLGTRGYNEQFF. For the CDR3, the DNA is TGTGCCAGCAGGTTGGGGACACGGGGCTACAATGAGCAGTTCTTC.

J is TRBJ2-5 and V is TRBV5-5, with D hard to call. CDR3 length: 15 residues. Germline V lookup: CDR1 SGHKS, CDR2 YYEKEE (reference sequence). V gave up 4 bases and J gave up 2 bases, with 15 bases separating them. CDR3 residues: CASSRALQRQETQYF. For the CDR3, the DNA is TGTGCCAGCAGCCGAGCCTTGCAGAGGCAAGAGACCCAGTACTTC.

The chain employs TRBV7-3 and TRBJ2-4; unclear D gene. The CDR3 has 17 residues. Trimming removed 4 bases at V and 0 bases at J, with 16 bases between. CDR1 is SGHTA, CDR2 FQGTGA, per germline. The CDR3 spells CASSSQGFWLAKNIQYF. The CDR3 DNA reads TGTGCCAGCAGCTCCCAAGGTTTTTGGCTAGCCAAAAACATTCAGTACTTC. Full variable domain (outside the CDR3, taken from reference TRBV7-3 and TRBJ2-4): GAGVSQTPSNKVTEKGKYVELRCDPISGHTALYWYRQSLGQGPEFLIYFQGTGAADDSGLPNDRFFAVRPEGSVSTLKIQRTERGDSAVYLCASSSQGFWLAKNIQYFGAGTRLSVL.

This chain uses TRBV7-2 with TRBJ2-1; D gene unclear. The V gene lost 0 bases and the J gene lost 0 bases, with 0 bases spanning the gap. In germline, CDR1 is SGHTA, CDR2 FQGNSA. The length of the CDR3 is 13 residues. The CDR3 spells CASSLASYNEQFF. The CDR3, as DNA: TGTGCCAGCAGCTTAGCCTCCTACAATGAGCAGTTCTTC.

This chain's CDR3 is CASSLGGRLRTDTQYF. The CDR3 DNA reads TGTGCCAGCAGCTTGGGTGGTCGTCTCAGAACAGATACGCAGTATTTT. V and J are TRBV5-6 and TRBJ2-3; D unclear. CDR1 and CDR2 (germline): SGHDT, YYEEEE. The CDR3 is made up of 16 amino acids. V gave up 0 bases and J gave up 3 bases, with 14 bases separating them.